The next 28 T cell receptor beta chains were all read from a single sample in a study of regulatory T cells in long-lasting Graves disease (dated by TCRdb to 2020 to 2023). The library was built by means of multiplex PCR. Sequencing was carried out with an Illumina HiSeq 4000. iRepertoire HTBI primers and Arm-PCR amplification of CDR3 regions were used to construct TCR beta libraries. TCRdb trimmed the raw reads at Q25, called clones with MiXCR and kept productive beta chains. Each CDR3 protein appears once, grouped with its most common genes and DNA. A total of about 500,000 distinct CDR3 sequences appear in this sample, around 15% of them only once. The ten largest clones add up to more than 10% of the sample. This specimen's time point label, per the study, means: newly diagnosed GD, antithyroid drugs for less than 3 months. For both TCR sequencing and RNA sequencing, RNA was extracted from PBMCs in TRIzol.

This same sample was also taken into another study, of T cells in Graves' hyperthyroidism and ophthalmopathy.

The source was peripheral blood mononuclear cells (PBMCs), collected at new diagnosis, from a patient treated with antithyroid drugs. The receptor set was obtained from a man in his forties with Graves disease. Donor details come from another sample of the same person, matched by shared clones.

This clonotype was seen many times. This chain links TRBV6-5 with TRBJ1-1; D is unresolved. Germline loops: CDR1 MNHEY, CDR2 SVGAGI. Trimming took off 2 bases at V and 0 bases at J, with 7 bases between the two ends. The CDR3 is 14 amino acids. The CDR3 DNA sequence: TGTGCCAGCAGTTACGACGCCTTGAACACTGAAGCTTTCTTT. It codes for CASSYDALNTEAFF.

This sequence joins TRBV28 and TRBJ2-3; TRBD2 agrees at 8 bases. Looked up from germline, CDR1 is MDHEN and CDR2 is SYDVKM. With 4 bases clipped from V and 2 bases from J, the junction kept 17 bases outside the gene matches. The CDR3 spans 19 residues. This CDR3 is CASSSGTRSFGALTDTQYF. CDR3 in DNA: TGTGCCAGCAGTTCCGGGACTAGATCCTTTGGTGCTCTCACAGATACGCAGTATTTT. Complete variable domain (other parts from reference TRBV28 and TRBJ2-3): DVKVTQSSRYLVKRTGEKVFLECVQDMDHENMFWYRQDPGLGLRLIYFSYDVKMKEKGDIPEGYSVSREKKERFSLILESASTNQTSMYLCASSSGTRSFGALTDTQYFGPGTRLTVL.

This clonotype has ten or more counts. This rearrangement joins TRBV20-1 to TRBJ2-7; 11 bases line up with TRBD2. After removal of 4 bases from V and 0 bases from J, the junction contained 5 bases not matched to a gene. CDR3 length: 15 residues. Germline V gene data show CDR1 as DFQATT and CDR2 as SNEGSKA (reference sequence). The CDR3 sequence is CSATSTSGSSYEQYF. CDR3 DNA sequence: TGCAGTGCTACTAGTACTAGCGGGAGCTCCTACGAGCAGTACTTC.

This clonotype was counted ten times or more. The chain recombines TRBV18 with TRBJ2-7; a possible D gene is TRBD2 (5 bases). V was clipped by 1 base and J by 0 bases, with 10 bases between them. The CDR3 totals 15 residues. Germline CDR1 reads KGHSH; CDR2 reads LQKENI. For the CDR3, the DNA is TGTGCCAGCTCACCACGTTCCGGGATCTCCTACGAGCAGTACTTC. It codes for CASSPRSGISYEQYF.

This clonotype was seen more than once but under ten times. V is TRBV20-1 and J is TRBJ1-4; 7 nucleotides match TRBD1. The CDR3 totals 17 residues. Germline V gene lookup returns CDR1 DFQATT and CDR2 SNEGSKA (reference sequence). Trimming cost V 2 bases and J 7 bases; bases outside gene matches: 16. The CDR3 loop reads CSARSTPGRGRGEKLFF. The DNA for the CDR3 is TGCAGTGCTAGATCCACCCCGGGGAGGGGGCGAGGTGAAAAACTGTTTTTT.

This clonotype was seen ten or more times. This sequence joins TRBV2 and TRBJ2-1, with 11 bases lining up with TRBD2. The germline gives CDR1 SNHLY, CDR2 FYNNEI. The CDR3 has 14 amino acids. J was trimmed by 7 bases and V by 8 bases; bases with no gene match: 7. The CDR3 protein is CASAGLAVKNEQFF. The CDR3 DNA sequence: TGTGCCAGCGCGGGACTAGCGGTAAAAAATGAGCAGTTCTTC.

This clonotype was seen more than once but under ten times. V is TRBV6-1 and J is TRBJ2-7; D is perhaps TRBD1 (6 bases). The CDR3 length is 15 residues. Germline V gene lookup returns CDR1 MNHNS and CDR2 SASEGT. The V end lost 6 bases, the J end lost 0 bases, and 15 bases lay between the germline ends. The CDR3 loop reads CASRKPGHSSYEQYF. CDR3 bases: TGTGCCAGCAGAAAGCCGGGACACAGCTCCTACGAGCAGTACTTC.

At least ten counts were recorded for this clonotype. The J gene is TRBJ1-1, the V gene TRBV14; maybe TRBD1 (5 bases). The CDR3 is 15 amino acids. Trimming shortened V by 4 bases and J by 1 base, and 13 bases separated the two germline ends. The germline V gene has CDR1 SGHDN and CDR2 FVKESK. This chain's CDR3 is CASSLLRGPNTEAFF. CDR3 nucleotide sequence: TGTGCCAGCAGCCTCTTGAGGGGCCCGAACACTGAAGCTTTCTTT.

This clonotype was counted many times. The rearrangement links TRBV20-1 to TRBJ2-1; 8 positions agree with TRBD2. The CDR3 loop spans 14 amino acids. The ends lost 5 bases at V and 5 bases at J; junction bases unmatched: 8. Germline V gives CDR1 DFQATT, CDR2 SNEGSKA (reference sequence). CDR3 amino acids: CSASSGTSNNEQFF. In DNA form, the CDR3 reads TGCAGTGCTTCCTCGGGGACTAGTAACAATGAGCAGTTCTTC.

J is TRBJ1-1 and V is TRBV27, with a tentative D call TRBD1 (5 bases). The CDR3 is 15 amino acids. From germline, CDR1 is MNHEY and CDR2 SMNVEV (reference sequence). V lost 1 base, J lost 7 bases, and 16 bases lay in between. CDR3: CASSLFAGDWGEAFF. CDR3 DNA sequence: TGTGCCAGCAGTTTATTCGCGGGGGACTGGGGTGAAGCTTTCTTT.

A few counts support this clonotype. The V and J genes are TRBV9 and TRBJ2-1; D is tentatively TRBD1 or TRBD2 (5 bases each). The germline CDR1 and CDR2 sequences are SGDLS and YYNGEE. Trimming cost V 5 bases and J 4 bases, with 13 bases left between them. The CDR3 runs 14 residues. The CDR3, as DNA: TGTGCCAGCAGTCAGGGAGTCGGATACAATGAGCAGTTCTTC. Protein: CASSQGVGYNEQFF.

The chain combines TRBV29-1 with TRBJ2-7, with a possible D match to TRBD2 (6 bases). The CDR3 length is 11 residues. Trimming stripped 6 bases from V and 5 bases from J, with 11 bases between. Per the germline V gene, CDR1 is SQVTM and CDR2 is ANQGSEA. The CDR3 DNA reads as TGCAGCGTGGGTTGGGGGGACGAGCAGTACTTC. Protein: CSVGWGDEQYF.

This clonotype was counted many times. This sequence joins TRBV11-2 and TRBJ2-7, with TRBD2 matching 13 bases. V gave up 5 bases and J gave up 2 bases; unmatched junction bases: 3. From germline, CDR1 is SGHAT and CDR2 FQNNGV. The CDR3 consists of 15 residues. The CDR3 bases are TGTGCCAGCAGCGGGGGACTAGCGGGAACCTACGAGCAGTACTTC. Translation gives CASSGGLAGTYEQYF. The complete variable domain, with remaining parts taken from reference TRBV11-2 and TRBJ2-7, reads EAGVAQSPRYKIIEKRQSVAFWCNPISGHATLYWYQQILGQGPKLLIQFQNNGVVDDSQLPKDRFSAERLKGVDSTLKIQPAKLEDSAVYLCASSGGLAGTYEQYFGPGTRLTVT.

The sample holds a few counts of this clonotype. The chain carries TRBV7-9 and TRBJ2-7; 10 bases align to TRBD1. V was pared by 5 bases and J by 5 bases, with 12 bases of the junction left unmatched. Per germline, CDR1 SEHNR and CDR2 FQNEAQ (reference sequence). This CDR3 comprises 16 residues. CDR3 sequence (DNA): TGTGCCAGCAGCCCTGACCCCGACAGGGGGCGCCACGAGCAGTACTTC. Its translation is CASSPDPDRGRHEQYF.

The table lists this clonotype with many counts. The rearrangement uses TRBV18 and TRBJ2-5; D perhaps matches TRBD1 (5 bases). Germline lookup yields CDR1 KGHSH and CDR2 LQKENI. The germline V and J ends were trimmed by 8 bases and 0 bases, with 10 bases remaining between them. This CDR3 has 13 amino acids. The CDR3 loop is CASSRQYQETQYF. The DNA of the CDR3 is TGTGCCAGCAGCAGACAGTACCAAGAGACCCAGTACTTC.

This clonotype was detected many times. This sequence joins TRBV28 and TRBJ2-5; D is perhaps TRBD1 or TRBD2 (5 bases each). Trimming pared 5 bases from V and 2 bases from J, leaving 15 bases between. Looked up from germline, CDR1 is MDHEN and CDR2 is SYDVKM. The CDR3 sequence is 15 residues long. CDR3 DNA sequence: TGTGCCAGCAGTCTACCCCGAGGGGTACAAGAGACCCAGTACTTC. It encodes CASSLPRGVQETQYF.

This clonotype was counted at least ten times. This chain joins TRBV10-3 and TRBJ2-5, with 10 bases identical to TRBD2. The CDR3 covers 15 residues. J lost 2 bases, V lost 4 bases, and 4 bases had no gene match. Looked up from germline, CDR1 is ENHRY and CDR2 is SYGVKD. The CDR3 nucleotides read TGTGCCATCAGTGCTCTAGCGGGAGTTCAAGAGACCCAGTACTTC. Residues: CAISALAGVQETQYF.

Only a few counts were recorded for this clonotype. The V call is TRBV5-8, the J call TRBJ2-7; D is perhaps TRBD1 or TRBD2 (5 bases each). The CDR3 consists of 17 residues. Deletions cut 3 bases from V and 0 bases from J, with 19 bases between. The V gene's germline CDR1 is SGHTS and CDR2 YDEGEE. The chain's CDR3 is CASSSLRGPIHSYEQYF. The CDR3 nucleotides read TGTGCCAGCAGCTCTTTGAGGGGACCAATACACTCCTACGAGCAGTACTTC. The variable domain in full, completed from reference TRBV5-8 and TRBJ2-7, reads EAGVTQSPTHLIKTRGQQATLRCSPISGHTSVYWYQQALGLGLQFLLWYDEGEERNRGNFPPRFSGRQFPNYSSELNVNALELEDSALYLCASSSLRGPIHSYEQYFGPGTRLTVT.

Of note for this clonotype: It is likely a read error: a sequence one base away is far more abundant. The chain combines TRBV11-2 with TRBJ2-4; tentatively, D is TRBD2 (7 bases). CDR1 SGHAT and CDR2 FQNNGV come from the germline V gene. The CDR3 spans 13 residues. CDR3 bases: TGTGCCAGCAGCTTAGGATTCGGGGGGCCCGAGTTCTTC. This codes for CASSLGFGGPEFF.

This clonotype was counted only a few times. The rearrangement uses TRBV19 and TRBJ2-1, with D perhaps given as TRBD1 or TRBD2 (5 bases each). V dropped 5 bases and J dropped 10 bases, with 15 bases sitting between them. Germline assignment: CDR1 LNHDA and CDR2 SQIVND (reference sequence). This CDR3 contains 13 residues. The CDR3 region has the DNA TGTGCCAGTAGTCGGGACCATTTCACGGAGCAGTTCTTC. Its translation is CASSRDHFTEQFF.

The rearrangement uses TRBV9 and TRBJ1-1; D gene unclear. CDR1 and CDR2 from the germline V gene are SGDLS and YYNGEE. This CDR3 comprises 13 residues. The germline V and J ends were trimmed by 3 bases and 4 bases, with 10 bases remaining between them. The CDR3 DNA reads TGTGCCAGCAGCGAGGGTTTTAGCACTGAAGCTTTCTTT. This encodes CASSEGFSTEAFF. The full variable domain, in which reference TRBV9 and TRBJ1-1 provide the parts outside the CDR3, is DSGVTQTPKHLITATGQRVTLRCSPRSGDLSVYWYQQSLDQGLQFLIQYYNGEERAKGNILERFSAQQFPDLHSELNLSSLELGDSALYFCASSEGFSTEAFFGQGTRLTVV.

On this clonotype itself: This may be a read error: a much more frequent sequence differs by one nucleotide. The rearrangement links TRBV28 to TRBJ2-3; D is uncertain. This CDR3 region has 17 residues. Germline V gene sequence: CDR1 MDHEN, CDR2 SYDVKM. V was trimmed by 6 bases and J by 4 bases, leaving 23 bases between them. CDR3 in DNA: TGTGCCAGCAGCGTACCCTCGACGGAGTTGGGCCCAGATACGCAGTATTTT. Its translation is CASSVPSTELGPDTQYF.

Comments on this clonotype: Only one base separates this from a far larger clonotype, so it likely reflects a read error. This chain uses TRBV7-8 with TRBJ2-1, with 10 bases lining up with TRBD2. The end of the DNA aligns better with TRBJ2-5, so the J call may be wrong. The CDR3 covers 14 residues. Germline V gene lookup returns CDR1 SGHVS and CDR2 FQNEAQ. In DNA form, the CDR3 reads TGTGCCAGCGGCGCCGGGACTAGCGTAGAGACCCAGTACTTC. It specifies CASGAGTSVETQYF.

This chain uses TRBV27 with TRBJ2-6, with D possibly being TRBD1 or TRBD2 (5 bases each). This CDR3 comprises 18 residues. In germline, CDR1 is MNHEY, CDR2 SMNVEV (reference sequence). The V and J ends lost 5 bases and 0 bases respectively, with 17 bases between them. CDR3 sequence (DNA): TGTGCCAGCAGTCCCTTGGACGGGACGCGCTCTGGGGCCAACGTCCTGACTTTC. It specifies CASSPLDGTRSGANVLTF.

The chain recombines TRBV5-1 with TRBJ2-1; D remains ambiguous. Trimming pared 0 bases from V and 0 bases from J, leaving 10 bases between. The CDR3 has 16 amino acids. The germline V gene has CDR1 SGHRS and CDR2 YFSETQ. CDR3 DNA sequence: TGCGCCAGCAGCTTGGATGGCGCCAACTCCTACAATGAGCAGTTCTTC. Its protein is CASSLDGANSYNEQFF.

This clonotype turned up a few times. The chain combines TRBV29-1 with TRBJ2-7; 11 nucleotides align to TRBD2. The V gene's germline CDR1 is SQVTM and CDR2 ANQGSEA. The J segment lost 6 bases and the V segment lost 3 bases, leaving 4 bases of the junction unmatched. The CDR3 has 13 amino acids. CDR3 sequence: CSVEASGRFEQYF. As DNA, the CDR3 is TGCAGCGTTGAGGCTAGCGGGAGGTTCGAGCAGTACTTC.

At least ten counts were recorded for this clonotype. This chain joins TRBV7-8 and TRBJ2-7; no reliable D call. CDR3 length: 14 amino acids. V lost 4 bases and J 3 bases, leaving 13 bases between the germline ends. Germline V CDR1 and CDR2: SGHVS, FQNEAQ. The CDR3 sequence: CASSSDIRVYEQYF. The CDR3 nucleotides read TGTGCCAGCAGCTCAGACATTAGGGTCTACGAGCAGTACTTC.

The chain couples TRBV13 to TRBJ2-1; D may match TRBD1 or TRBD2 (5 bases each). The CDR3 is 15 amino acids. V was cut by 4 bases and J by 10 bases, with 20 bases left in between. Germline CDR1 is PRHDT and CDR2 is FYEKMQ (reference sequence). The CDR3 DNA sequence: TGTGCCAGCAGCTCCCCCGGGGCACGGGGACGCGAGCAGTTCTTC. It translates to CASSSPGARGREQFF. Full variable domain (outside the CDR3, taken from reference TRBV13 and TRBJ2-1): AAGVIQSPRHLIKEKRETATLKCYPIPRHDTVYWYQQGPGQDPQFLISFYEKMQSDKGSIPDRFSAQQFSDYHSELNMSSLELGDSALYFCASSSPGARGREQFFGPGTRLTVL.